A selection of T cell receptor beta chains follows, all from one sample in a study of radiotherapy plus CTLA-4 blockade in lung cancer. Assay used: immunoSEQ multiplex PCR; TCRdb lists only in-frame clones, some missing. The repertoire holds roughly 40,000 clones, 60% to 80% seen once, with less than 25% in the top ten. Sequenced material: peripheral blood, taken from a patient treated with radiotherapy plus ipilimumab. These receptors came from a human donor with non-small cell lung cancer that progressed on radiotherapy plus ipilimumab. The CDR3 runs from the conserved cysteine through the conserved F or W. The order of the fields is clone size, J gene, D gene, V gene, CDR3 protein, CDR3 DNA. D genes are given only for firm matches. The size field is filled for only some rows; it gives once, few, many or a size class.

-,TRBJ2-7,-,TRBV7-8,CASSPYRVWDEQYF,TGTGCCAGCAGCCCGTACAGGGTGTGGGACGAGCAGTACTTC
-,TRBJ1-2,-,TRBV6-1,CASSGRTAVYGYTF,TGTGCCAGCAGTGGTCGGACAGCGGTTTATGGCTACACCTTC
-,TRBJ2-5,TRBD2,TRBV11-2,CASSLGASGAEKTQYF,TGTGCCAGCAGCTTAGGGGCTAGCGGGGCCGAAAAGACCCAGTACTTC
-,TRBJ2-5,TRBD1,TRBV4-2,CASSPGQGGETQYF,TGTGCCAGCAGCCCCGGACAGGGTGGGGAGACCCAGTACTTC
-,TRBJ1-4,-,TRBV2,CASSSLATNEKLFF,TGTGCCAGCAGTTCCCTAGCAACTAATGAAAAACTGTTTTTT
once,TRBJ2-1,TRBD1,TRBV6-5,CASRGQRFAEQFF,TGTGCCAGCAGGGGACAGAGGTTTGCCGAGCAGTTCTTC
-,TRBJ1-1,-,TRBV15,CATPEVSNTEAFF,TGTGCCACCCCCGAGGTATCGAACACTGAAGCTTTCTTT
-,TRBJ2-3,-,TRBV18,CASSPRRAGTDTQYF,TGTGCCAGCTCACCACGGAGGGCCGGCACAGATACGCAGTATTTT
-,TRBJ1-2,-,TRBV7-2,CASSPNSYGYTF,TGTGCCAGCAGCCCCAACAGCTATGGCTACACCTTC
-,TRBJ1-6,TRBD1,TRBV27,CASSLQKGGQGSSYNSPLHF,TGTGCCAGCAGTTTACAAAAGGGGGGACAGGGGAGCTCCTATAATTCACCCCTCCACTTT
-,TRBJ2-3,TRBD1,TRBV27,CASSTDRGVADTQYF,TGTGCCAGCAGCACCGACAGGGGTGTTGCAGATACGCAGTATTTT
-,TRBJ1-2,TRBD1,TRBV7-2,CASRGDRVSYTF,TGTGCCAGCAGAGGGGACAGGGTGAGCTACACCTTC
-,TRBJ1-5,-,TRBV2,CASSLGRGNQPQHF,TGTGCCAGCAGCCTCGGTAGGGGAAATCAGCCCCAGCATTTT
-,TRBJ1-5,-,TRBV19,CASSITGGSNQPQHF,TGTGCCAGTAGTATCACGGGGGGCTCGAATCAGCCCCAGCATTTT
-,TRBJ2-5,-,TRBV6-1,CASRNRARGETQYF,TGTGCCAGCAGGAACAGGGCAAGGGGGGAGACCCAGTACTTC
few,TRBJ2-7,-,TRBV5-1,CASMVTGGYEQYF,TGCGCCAGTATGGTGACAGGAGGCTACGAGCAGTACTTC
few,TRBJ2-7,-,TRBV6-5,CASGSTGFNEQYF,TGTGCCAGCGGCTCCACAGGGTTCAACGAGCAGTACTTC
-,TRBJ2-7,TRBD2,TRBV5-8,CASSERTSGGIYEQYF,TGTGCCAGCAGCGAAAGGACTAGCGGGGGTATCTACGAGCAGTACTTC
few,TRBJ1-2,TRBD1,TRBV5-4,CASSLAGQAAYTF,TGTGCCAGCAGCTTGGCGGGACAGGCCGCCTACACCTTC
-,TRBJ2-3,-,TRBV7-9,CASSLASGEADTQYF,TGTGCCAGCAGCTTAGCGTCGGGGGAGGCAGATACGCAGTATTTT
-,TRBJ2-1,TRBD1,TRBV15,CATSRGQGVSDEQFF,TGTGCCACCAGCAGAGGACAGGGAGTCTCGGATGAGCAGTTCTTC
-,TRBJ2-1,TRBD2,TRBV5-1,CASSLGERGGYNEQFF,TGCGCCAGCAGCTTGGGGGAGCGGGGGGGATACAATGAGCAGTTCTTC
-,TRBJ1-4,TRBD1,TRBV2,CAGRSGQGPKGNEKLFF,TGTGCCGGCCGCTCGGGACAGGGTCCAAAGGGGAATGAAAAACTGTTTTTT
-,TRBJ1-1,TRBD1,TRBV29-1,CSVQGAAAFF,TGCAGCGTTCAGGGGGCTGCTGCTTTCTTT
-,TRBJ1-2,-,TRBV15,CATRGGGNYGYTF,TGTGCCACCAGGGGGGGAGGTAACTATGGCTACACCTTC
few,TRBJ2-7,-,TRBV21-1,CASSKDRYGDEQYF,TGTGCCAGCAGCAAAGATCGGTACGGGGACGAGCAGTACTTC
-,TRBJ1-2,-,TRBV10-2,CASREGTGYGYTF,TGCGCCAGCAGAGAGGGAACAGGCTATGGCTACACCTTC
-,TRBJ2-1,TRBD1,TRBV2,CASSSGPGQGTNEQFF,TGTGCCAGCAGTTCCGGCCCGGGACAGGGTACCAATGAGCAGTTCTTC
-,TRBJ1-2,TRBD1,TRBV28,CASSFIGADRDYGYTF,TGTGCCAGCAGTTTTATTGGCGCGGACAGGGATTATGGCTACACCTTC
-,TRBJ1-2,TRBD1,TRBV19,CASSRQGATVGYTF,TGTGCCAGTAGTAGACAGGGGGCAACAGTGGGCTACACCTTC
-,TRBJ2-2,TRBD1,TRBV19,CASSILPGQGALTSGELFF,TGTGCCAGTTCCATTCTACCGGGACAGGGGGCTCTTACCAGCGGGGAGCTGTTTTTT
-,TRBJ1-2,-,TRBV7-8,CASSIAGGREGHGYTF,TGTGCCAGCTCTATAGCGGGGGGGCGAGAAGGGCATGGCTACACCTTC
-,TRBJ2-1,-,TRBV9,CASSVAPGSYNEQFF,TGTGCCAGCAGCGTAGCTCCCGGCTCCTACAATGAGCAGTTCTTC
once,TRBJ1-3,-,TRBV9,CASSVGSVRGSGGNTIYF,TGTGCCAGCAGCGTAGGGAGTGTTAGGGGGTCAGGTGGAAACACCATATATTTT
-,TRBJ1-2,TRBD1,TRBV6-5,CASTYRGTEYYGYTF,TGTGCCAGCACTTACAGGGGGACAGAATACTATGGCTACACCTTC
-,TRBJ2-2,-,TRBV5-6,CASSLEVGVNTGELFF,TGTGCCAGCAGCTTGGAGGTCGGGGTGAACACCGGGGAGCTGTTTTTT
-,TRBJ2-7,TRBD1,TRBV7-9,CASSVGQGAYEQYF,TGTGCCAGCAGCGTTGGACAGGGGGCGTACGAGCAGTACTTC
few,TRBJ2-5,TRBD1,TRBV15,CATSSPNRGQETQYF,TGTGCCACCAGCAGCCCGAACAGGGGCCAAGAGACCCAGTACTTC
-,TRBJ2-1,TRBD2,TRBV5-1,CASSLVAGGRNEQFF,TGCGCCAGCAGCTTGGTTGCGGGGGGTAGGAATGAGCAGTTCTTC
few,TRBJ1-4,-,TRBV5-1,CASSLDGLGEKLFF,TGCGCCAGCAGCTTGGATGGGCTCGGAGAAAAACTGTTTTTT
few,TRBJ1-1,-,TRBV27,CASSLLGQGRRTEAFF,TGTGCCAGCAGTTTATTGGGGCAGGGGCGCAGGACTGAAGCTTTCTTT